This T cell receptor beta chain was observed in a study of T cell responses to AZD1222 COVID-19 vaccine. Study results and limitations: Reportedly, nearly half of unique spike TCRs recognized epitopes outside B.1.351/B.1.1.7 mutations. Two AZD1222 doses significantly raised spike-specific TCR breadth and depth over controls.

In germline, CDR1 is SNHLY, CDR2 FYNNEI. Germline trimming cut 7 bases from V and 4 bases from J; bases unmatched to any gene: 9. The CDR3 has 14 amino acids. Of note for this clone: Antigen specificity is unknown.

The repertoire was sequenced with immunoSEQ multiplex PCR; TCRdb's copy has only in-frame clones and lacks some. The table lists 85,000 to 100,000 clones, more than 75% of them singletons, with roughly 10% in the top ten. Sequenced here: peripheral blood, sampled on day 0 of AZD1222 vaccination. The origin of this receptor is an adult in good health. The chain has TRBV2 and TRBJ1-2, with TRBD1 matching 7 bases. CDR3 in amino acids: CASTLTDRSYGYTF. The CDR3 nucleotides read TGTGCCAGCACGTTAACGGACAGGAGCTATGGCTACACCTTC.